This entry lists 32 T cell receptor beta chains sequenced from one sample in a study of vaccination and CD4 T cells after COVID-19 (dated by TCRdb to between 2021 and 2024). The library relied on PCR. These reads were obtained on an Illumina iSeq 100. DNA from cultured CD4+ T cells underwent TCR sequencing with the Oncomine TCR Beta short-read assay at the Johns Hopkins FTIC core. The public reads were reprocessed in TCRdb via fastp at Q25 and MiXCR, keeping in-frame beta chains. Duplicate CDR3 protein sequences are folded into a single record with the most common DNA and genes. Across this sample there are 18,000 or so distinct CDR3 sequences, with 50% to 60% seen only once. The top ten clonotypes cover 8% to 9.5% of the sample. The antigens of these receptors remain unknown. Interpreted using the paper, the treatment or condition label stands for: approximately nine-day PBMC culture with coronavirus spike peptide pools or control peptides (ViraFEST assay).

Sequencing was performed on CD4+ T cells from blood, cultured in vitro. These receptors were collected from a human donor who had recovered from COVID-19.

The chain employs TRBV20-1 and TRBJ1-1; no firm D call. The germline V gene has CDR1 DFQATT and CDR2 SNEGSKA (reference sequence). The V end lost 5 bases, the J end lost 4 bases, and 11 bases lay between the germline ends. The CDR3 consists of 12 residues. CDR3 region: CSALQFTTEAFF. DNA for the CDR3: TGCAGTGCTTTACAGTTTACCACTGAAGCTTTCTTT.

V gene TRBV28 combines with J gene TRBJ1-5; TRBD1 aligns across 9 bases. The CDR3 length is 16 residues. V lost 5 bases to trimming and J lost 6 bases; unmatched junction nucleotides: 11. Germline lookup yields CDR1 MDHEN and CDR2 SYDVKM. The CDR3 spells CASSTSQGAQGQPQHF. The CDR3 bases are TGTGCCAGCAGTACTTCACAGGGGGCGCAGGGTCAGCCCCAGCATTTT.

CDR3 amino acids: CASRDRDRTTEAFF. As DNA, the CDR3 is TGTGCCAGCAGAGACAGGGATAGGACCACTGAAGCTTTCTTT. The chain links TRBV6-1 to TRBJ1-1; 7 positions match TRBD1. The V and J ends lost 6 bases and 4 bases, in that order; junction bases with no gene match: 8. Per the germline V gene, CDR1 is MNHNS and CDR2 is SASEGT. CDR3 length: 14 residues.

This sequence joins TRBV20-1 and TRBJ2-7; 14 nucleotides line up with TRBD2. CDR3 length: 16 amino acids. In germline, CDR1 is DFQATT, CDR2 SNEGSKA (reference sequence). The CDR3 nucleotides read TGCAGCCAGGGACTAGCGGGAGTTAAAGGCTCCTACGAGCAGTACTTC. As protein: CSQGLAGVKGSYEQYF.

This chain uses TRBV6-2 or TRBV6-3 with TRBJ2-7; D is tentatively TRBD1 or TRBD2 (5 bases each). CDR1 and CDR2 (germline): MNHEY, SVGEGT. The CDR3 spans 14 residues. V lost 11 bases and J 2 bases, leaving 19 bases between the germline ends. The CDR3 sequence: CAGNEGRTPYEQYF. CDR3 nucleotides: TGTGCCGGCAACGAGGGACGTACCCCCTACGAGCAGTACTTC.

V gene TRBV6-2 or TRBV6-3 combines with J gene TRBJ2-7, with D perhaps TRBD1 or TRBD2 (5 bases each). Germline V lookup: CDR1 MNHEY, CDR2 SVGEGT. V was cut by 7 bases and J by 2 bases, with 15 bases left in between. The CDR3 extends over 14 amino acids. The CDR3 nucleotides read TGTGCCAGCAACGAGGGACGTACCCCCTACGAGCAGTACTTC. Encoded protein: CASNEGRTPYEQYF.

The chain recombines TRBV2 with TRBJ1-3; 7 bases are a match to TRBD1. The CDR3 contains 15 residues. Trimming removed 11 bases from V and 0 bases from J; junction bases left unmatched: 10. Germline-derived CDR1 and CDR2 are SNHLY and FYNNEI. CDR3 coding DNA: TGTGCCCGAGGGGGCGGGGCCCGCTCTGGAAACACCATATATTTT. Encoded protein: CARGGGARSGNTIYF.

This clonotype was seen only a few times. The chain couples TRBV27 to TRBJ1-2; D uncertain. CDR1 is MNHEY and CDR2 is SMNVEV in the germline V gene (reference sequence). V was pared by 2 bases and J by 5 bases, with 6 bases between. There are 12 residues in the CDR3. The CDR3 sequence is CASSLVEYGYTF. The DNA for the CDR3 is TGTGCCAGCAGTTTAGTCGAGTATGGCTACACCTTC.

This rearrangement joins TRBV24-1 to TRBJ1-2, with 11 bases identical to TRBD1. Looked up from germline, CDR1 is KGHDR and CDR2 is SFDVKD. This CDR3 has 13 amino acids. V lost 7 bases to trimming and J lost 8 bases; unmatched junction nucleotides: 5. CDR3 nucleotide sequence: TGTGCCACCAGCGGACAGGGGGCGGGAGGCTACACCTTC. Its translation is CATSGQGAGGYTF.

The chain couples TRBV11-3 to TRBJ2-7; 8 nucleotides match TRBD2. The junction had 11 bases not matched to a gene; V was cut back by 6 bases and J by 7 bases. The CDR3 covers 14 residues. Germline V gene lookup returns CDR1 SGHNT and CDR2 YENEEA. CDR3 residues: CASRPGSGSGEQYF. The CDR3 nucleotides are TGTGCCAGCAGGCCCGGCAGCGGGAGCGGTGAGCAGTACTTC.

This chain joins TRBV24-1 and TRBJ2-7, with 10 bases lining up with TRBD2. Germline CDR1 and CDR2: KGHDR and SFDVKD. The CDR3 is made up of 17 amino acids. V gave up 4 bases and J gave up 5 bases; unmatched junction bases: 13. CDR3 nucleotide sequence: TGTGCCACCAGTGAGCCCGCCCAAGCGGGAGGGTTCCACGAGCAGTACTTC. Its translation is CATSEPAQAGGFHEQYF.

The chain combines TRBV12-3 or TRBV12-4 with TRBJ1-5; the D is unclear. The CDR3 is 12 residues long. V was trimmed by 6 bases and J by 3 bases, leaving 6 bases between them. The CDR3 loop reads CASSPTNQPQHF. The CDR3 DNA reads TGTGCCAGCAGCCCAACCAATCAGCCCCAGCATTTT.

J is TRBJ2-7 and V is TRBV11-3; D not resolved. With 1 base removed from V and 6 bases from J, the gap between germline ends came to 4 bases. This CDR3 has 11 residues. Germline assignment: CDR1 SGHNT and CDR2 YENEEA. The CDR3 loop reads CASSLVSEQYF. The DNA of the CDR3 is TGTGCCAGCAGCTTAGTTTCCGAGCAGTACTTC.

This clonotype has more than one count but fewer than ten. The CDR3 nucleotides read TGTGCCAGCAGCGGCTTGGTGGGAGGTCCCACCGGGGAGCTGTTTTTT. Translation: CASSGLVGGPTGELFF. The rearrangement uses TRBV7-9 and TRBJ2-2; tentatively, D is TRBD2 (6 bases). Trimming shortened V by 5 bases and J by 4 bases, and 17 bases separated the two germline ends. This CDR3 spans 16 amino acids. Germline V gene sequence: CDR1 SEHNR, CDR2 FQNEAQ (reference sequence).

In its sample, this clonotype was seen a few times. The chain couples TRBV30 to TRBJ1-1; unclear D gene. Germline values: CDR1 GTSNPN, CDR2 SVGIG (reference sequence). The CDR3 loop spans 13 amino acids. Trimming stripped 4 bases from V and 6 bases from J, with 15 bases between. CDR3 DNA sequence: TGTGCCTGGATCGGGCCCGGGGTGGCTGAAGCTTTCTTT. It translates to CAWIGPGVAEAFF.

This rearrangement joins TRBV18 to TRBJ1-1; weak D call: TRBD1 (5 bases). The CDR3 has 17 amino acids. Germline lookup yields CDR1 KGHSH and CDR2 LQKENI. Trimming stripped 4 bases from V and 3 bases from J, with 21 bases between. The CDR3 nucleotides read TGTGCCAGCTCACAATCGACACCGGGCAGGGCGGACACTGAAGCTTTCTTT. Translation: CASSQSTPGRADTEAFF.

This clonotype was seen more than once but under ten times. This chain joins TRBV30 and TRBJ1-1; 7 bases match TRBD1. The germline V gene encodes CDR1 GTSNPN and CDR2 SVGIG (reference sequence). The CDR3 totals 14 residues. Trimming took 3 bases from V and 6 from J; bases not matched to a gene: 10. The CDR3 DNA reads as TGTGCCTGGAGAGGGCCAGGGGGGGTCGCTGAAGCTTTCTTT. This translates into CAWRGPGGVAEAFF.

This clonotype was seen more than once but under ten times. This chain links TRBV24-1 with TRBJ1-2, with a weak D call TRBD1 (5 bases). Germline V gives CDR1 KGHDR, CDR2 SFDVKD. CDR3 length: 15 amino acids. The V end was cut by 3 bases, the J end by 4 bases, with 14 bases between. The CDR3 is CATSDHLQDVYGYTF. DNA of the CDR3: TGTGCCACCAGTGATCATTTACAGGATGTCTATGGCTACACCTTC.

The chain couples TRBV20-1 to TRBJ2-2, with TRBD1 matching 8 bases. The CDR3 contains 16 residues. Trimming removed 6 bases from V and 5 bases from J; junction bases left unmatched: 14. CDR1 and CDR2 from the germline V gene are DFQATT and SNEGSKA (reference sequence). CDR3 DNA: TGCAGTGCCCCTTCCGGACAGGGCTTTGGGACCGGGGAGCTGTTTTTT. Its protein product is CSAPSGQGFGTGELFF.

This chain uses TRBV6-1 with TRBJ1-6; perhaps TRBD1 as D (6 bases). V was cut by 10 bases and J by 8 bases, with 15 bases left in between. The CDR3 is made up of 13 amino acids. From germline, CDR1 is MNHNS and CDR2 SASEGT. The CDR3 nucleotides are TGTGCCACTATGACAGGTGGTGATTCACCCCTCCACTTT. This encodes CATMTGGDSPLHF.

Here the CDR3 reads CATSRDRSANAYEQYF. CDR3 sequence (DNA): TGTGCCACCAGCAGAGATCGTTCAGCGAATGCCTACGAGCAGTACTTC. The J gene is TRBJ2-7, the V gene TRBV15, with D unclear. The V gene lost 0 bases and the J gene lost 2 bases, with 14 bases spanning the gap. The length of the CDR3 is 16 residues. Germline assignment: CDR1 LNHNV and CDR2 YYDKDF (reference sequence). The full variable domain, with the rest looked up from reference TRBV15 and TRBJ2-7, is DAMVIQNPRYQVTQFGKPVTLSCSQTLNHNVMYWYQQKSSQAPKLLFHYYDKDFNNEADTPDNFQSRRPNTSFCFLDIRSPGLGDTAMYLCATSRDRSANAYEQYFGPGTRLTVT.

There are a few counts of this clonotype. The chain recombines TRBV4-3 with TRBJ2-3; 7 bases fit TRBD2. With V trimmed by 2 bases and J by 1 base, 3 bases remained unmatched. The CDR3 consists of 15 residues. Germline V CDR1 and CDR2: LGHNA, YSLEER. The CDR3 DNA is TGCGCCAGCAGCCAATGGCTAGCGGGCACAGATACGCAGTATTTT. This gives the protein CASSQWLAGTDTQYF.

The CDR3 DNA sequence: TGCAGTGCTAGTATCAGGCAGAAGGGAGAGACCCAGTACTTC. Protein sequence: CSASIRQKGETQYF. J is TRBJ2-5 and V is TRBV20-1; D call uncertain. Germline lookup yields CDR1 DFQATT and CDR2 SNEGSKA (reference sequence). The V and J ends lost 3 bases and 4 bases respectively, with 15 bases between them. CDR3 length equals 14 residues.

This clonotype was seen more than once but under ten times. The chain is built from TRBV11-1 and TRBJ2-5, with unresolved D. Trimming stripped 3 bases from V and 5 bases from J, with 10 bases between. Germline lookup yields CDR1 SGHAT and CDR2 FQDESV (reference sequence). The CDR3 spans 13 residues. The CDR3 region has the DNA TGTGCCAGCAGCTTCTTCATGGGGGAGACCCAGTACTTC. It yields the protein CASSFFMGETQYF.

The rearrangement joins TRBV10-3 to TRBJ1-3; possibly TRBD1 for D (5 bases). V was pared by 2 bases and J by 4 bases, with 18 bases between. The germline CDR1 and CDR2 sequences are ENHRY and SYGVKD. The CDR3 covers 17 residues. The CDR3 is CAISETLQALVGNTIYF. The CDR3 nucleotides are TGTGCCATCAGTGAGACCCTACAGGCACTCGTCGGAAACACCATATATTTT.

The V call is TRBV19, the J call TRBJ1-3, with TRBD1 as a possible D gene (5 bases). V was pared by 6 bases and J by 4 bases, with 16 bases between. CDR1 is LNHDA and CDR2 is SQIVND in the germline V gene (reference sequence). There are 15 residues in the CDR3. In nucleotides, the CDR3 is TGTGCCAGTAGATCCTTAGGGCAGGGAGGAAACACCATATATTTT. It encodes CASRSLGQGGNTIYF. The whole variable domain, remainder taken from reference TRBV19 and TRBJ1-3, is DGGITQSPKYLFRKEGQNVTLSCEQNLNHDAMYWYRQDPGQGLRLIYYSQIVNDFQKGDIAEGYSVSREKKESFPLTVTSAQKNPTAFYLCASRSLGQGGNTIYFGEGSWLTVV.

The rearrangement joins TRBV2 to TRBJ2-5; D might be TRBD2 (6 bases). Germline values: CDR1 SNHLY, CDR2 FYNNEI. The CDR3 covers 14 residues. Trimming removed 7 bases at V and 5 bases at J, with 17 bases between. CDR3 amino acids: CASIPRGWRETQYF. The CDR3 region has the DNA TGTGCCAGCATCCCCCGGGGGTGGCGGGAGACCCAGTACTTC.

By its share, this clonotype is medium-sized. The chain uses TRBV4-2 and TRBJ1-5; D is uncertain. CDR1 and CDR2 (germline): LGHNA, YNFKEQ. V was trimmed by 0 bases and J by 6 bases, leaving 6 bases between them. This CDR3 spans 13 amino acids. The CDR3 coding sequence is TGTGCCAGCAGCCAAGAAAGAGTTCAGCCCCAGCATTTT. It encodes CASSQERVQPQHF.

This clonotype was picked up a small number of times. DNA for the CDR3: TGTGCCACCAGTGATCCCCGTGGTAGTGGAGAAAAACTGTTTTTT. Residues: CATSDPRGSGEKLFF. The genes are TRBV24-1 and TRBJ1-4; no clear D gene. The CDR3 consists of 15 residues. Germline CDR1 reads KGHDR; CDR2 reads SFDVKD. V was clipped by 3 bases and J by 8 bases, with 15 bases between them.

The chain employs TRBV6-1 and TRBJ1-5; unclear D gene. V lost 6 bases to trimming and J lost 5 bases, with 11 bases between them. This CDR3 region has 13 residues. Per the germline V gene, CDR1 is MNHNS and CDR2 is SASEGT. The CDR3 region is CASSQERDQPQHF. CDR3 DNA: TGTGCCAGCAGCCAGGAGCGGGATCAGCCCCAGCATTTT.

The chain joins TRBV10-3 to TRBJ2-5, with 9 nucleotides matching TRBD1. The V gene's germline CDR1 is ENHRY and CDR2 SYGVKD. This CDR3 spans 16 amino acids. V gave up 8 bases and J gave up 0 bases; unmatched junction bases: 10. The CDR3 DNA reads TGTGCCATCGCCGGGACAGGGCCACCCAACCAAGAGACCCAGTACTTC. This sequence encodes CAIAGTGPPNQETQYF.

The chain links TRBV20-1 to TRBJ1-5; perhaps TRBD1 as D (5 bases). Trimming removed 6 bases from V and 5 bases from J, with 17 bases in between. There are 14 residues in the CDR3. The germline CDR1 and CDR2 sequences are DFQATT and SNEGSKA (reference sequence). The CDR3: CSATGGRRYQPQHF. The CDR3 coding sequence is TGCAGTGCGACTGGGGGAAGGCGGTATCAGCCCCAGCATTTT.